This T cell receptor beta chain was captured in a study of blood T cell repertoires in COVID-19. On the study more broadly: The analysed material was cDNA or gDNA that came from T cells, B-cell-depleted T cells, or PBMCs.

This CDR3 has 13 amino acids. V was cut by 6 bases and J by 0 bases, with 9 bases left in between. Germline loops: CDR1 MNHEY, CDR2 SVGEGT. Method: immunoSEQ multiplex PCR; TCRdb's copy keeps in-frame clones and lacks some. The data contain fewer than 250,000 clones, 70% to 90% of them singletons. V is TRBV6-2 or TRBV6-3 and J is TRBJ2-7; unclear D gene. Sequencing was done on a sample of peripheral blood. The sequence was obtained from a human donor in a cohort sampled during active COVID-19. The CDR3 is CASSIDFSYEQYF. The CDR3 coding sequence is TGTGCCAGCAGCATAGACTTCTCCTACGAGCAGTACTTC.